There are a few counts of the clone carrying this T cell receptor (beta chain). What it recognizes is unknown. PBMCs were derived from 9.5 to 10 ml fresh peripheral blood. Germline CDR1 is LNHDA and CDR2 is SQIVND (reference sequence). Trimming took 9 bases from V and 0 from J; bases not matched to a gene: 14. The CDR3 loop spans 18 amino acids. RNA transcripts yielded amplified TCR beta CDR3 regions. HTBI primers were employed in a first-round RT-PCR of the TCR CDR3. In TCRdb, the multiplex PCR reads were re-called with MiXCR into one record per CDR3 protein. The repertoire holds about 360,000 distinct CDR3 sequences, with roughly 13% as singletons. The sample belongs to a study of T cells in Graves' hyperthyroidism and ophthalmopathy. Study conclusions and caveats: Most clonotypes expanded in thyroid above 0.001 were likewise present in blood.

The TCR was taken from a woman in her late teens or twenties with Graves' hyperthyroidism. The genes are TRBV19 and TRBJ2-6; 7 bases line up with TRBD1. Sequenced: blood. The CDR3 region is CASSPGTDISSGANVLTF. In nucleotides, the CDR3 is TGTGCCAGCAGTCCCGGGACAGATATTTCCTCTGGGGCCAACGTCCTGACTTTC.